These 30 T cell receptor beta chains originate from one sample sequenced in a study of cytomegalovirus exposure and HLA in healthy donors. PCR was performed using 60 Vbeta and 13 Jbeta primers. Produced via immunoSEQ multiplex PCR; TCRdb's table is partial and in-frame only. The sample lists under 150,000 clones; roughly two thirds were seen once. Sequencing was done on a sample of PBMCs. The receptors were sampled from a young man in good health and CMV-seropositive.

V usage is TRBV7-9 and J usage is TRBJ1-1; D perhaps matches TRBD1 (5 bases). CDR3 length: 12 amino acids. Germline V gene data show CDR1 as SEHNR and CDR2 as FQNEAQ (reference sequence). V was shortened by 4 bases and J by 6 bases, with 9 bases between the two germline ends. Written as DNA, the CDR3 is TGTGCCAGCAGCTCCGGGGGAGCTGAAGCTTTCTTT. As protein: CASSSGGAEAFF. The full variable domain, completed using reference TRBV7-9 and TRBJ1-1, is DTGVSQNPRHKITKRGQNVTFRCDPISEHNRLYWYRQTLGQGPEFLTYFQNEAQLEKSRLLSDRFSAERPKGSFSTLEIQRTEQGDSAMYLCASSSGGAEAFFGQGTRLTVV.

The rearrangement joins TRBV2 to TRBJ2-1; TRBD2 is a possible D gene (5 bases). Looked up from germline, CDR1 is SNHLY and CDR2 is FYNNEI. The germline V and J ends were trimmed by 2 bases and 10 bases, with 21 bases remaining between them. The CDR3 runs 16 residues. The DNA of the CDR3 is TGTGCCAGCAGTGAAATCTACGGACTCCTCAAGAACGAGCAGTTCTTC. It codes for CASSEIYGLLKNEQFF.

The chain joins TRBV10-3 to TRBJ2-2; tentatively, D is TRBD1 (5 bases). Per germline, CDR1 ENHRY and CDR2 SYGVKD. There are 15 residues in the CDR3. V was clipped by 3 bases and J by 4 bases, with 12 bases between them. The CDR3 region is CAISERAGITGELFF. The CDR3 nucleotides read TGTGCCATCAGTGAACGGGCAGGGATCACCGGGGAGCTGTTTTTT.

The chain is built from TRBV9 and TRBJ2-3; TRBD2 is a possible D gene (6 bases). The germline V gene has CDR1 SGDLS and CDR2 YYNGEE. V was shortened by 3 bases and J by 0 bases, with 14 bases between the two germline ends. This CDR3 comprises 16 residues. The CDR3 spells CASSDHPSASTDTQYF. In nucleotides, the CDR3 is TGTGCCAGCAGCGATCATCCTAGCGCTAGCACAGATACGCAGTATTTT.

This chain connects TRBV4-2 to TRBJ1-2, with D tentatively TRBD1 (5 bases). Germline V lookup: CDR1 LGHNA, CDR2 YNFKEQ. This CDR3 contains 13 residues. V dropped 8 bases and J dropped 1 base, with 11 bases sitting between them. The CDR3 nucleotides read TGTGCCAGCGCCGGGGACTTTAACTATGGCTACACCTTC. It is translated as CASAGDFNYGYTF.

This chain links TRBV9 with TRBJ2-1; 8 bases are a match to TRBD2. V gave up 4 bases and J gave up 3 bases; unmatched junction bases: 9. This CDR3 is 16 amino acids long. The germline CDR1 and CDR2 sequences are SGDLS and YYNGEE. The CDR3 region has the DNA TGTGCCAGCAGCCCTAGGGGACTAGTTGACTACAATGAGCAGTTCTTC. Protein product: CASSPRGLVDYNEQFF. Based on the CDR3 plus reference TRBV9 and TRBJ2-1, the full variable domain is DSGVTQTPKHLITATGQRVTLRCSPRSGDLSVYWYQQSLDQGLQFLIQYYNGEERAKGNILERFSAQQFPDLHSELNLSSLELGDSALYFCASSPRGLVDYNEQFFGPGTRLTVL.

The chain is built from TRBV15 and TRBJ1-5; maybe TRBD1 (5 bases). The CDR3 is 13 residues long. V was shortened by 6 bases and J by 6 bases, with 12 bases between the two germline ends. Germline V lookup: CDR1 LNHNV, CDR2 YYDKDF (reference sequence). The CDR3 is CATRGQGGQPQHF. CDR3 nucleotide sequence: TGTGCCACCAGAGGGCAGGGCGGTCAGCCCCAGCATTTT.

In this sample, this clone turned up once. The chain uses TRBV15 and TRBJ2-7; 10 bases agree with TRBD2. The CDR3 length is 16 residues. V was clipped by 0 bases and J by 4 bases; unmatched bases: 6. Germline CDR1 LNHNV, CDR2 YYDKDF (reference sequence). In DNA form, the CDR3 reads TGTGCCACCAGCAGAGATCTGGCTAGCGGGAGATACGAGCAGTACTTC. Translation gives CATSRDLASGRYEQYF.

Comments on this clone: This same CDR3 is encoded by further DNA sequences in the sample. The chain recombines TRBV4-2 with TRBJ2-1; 9 nucleotides match TRBD2. Germline-derived CDR1 and CDR2 are LGHNA and YNFKEQ. J gave up 4 bases and V 3 bases, and 16 bases lay outside the gene matches. This CDR3 has 19 residues. CDR3 sequence: CASSQNWLAGFDRYNEQFF. Written as DNA, the CDR3 is TGTGCCAGCAGCCAGAACTGGCTAGCGGGATTCGACCGATACAATGAGCAGTTCTTC.

This clone turned up a few times. The V and J genes are TRBV6-1 and TRBJ2-7, with 9 bases aligning to TRBD1. In germline, CDR1 is MNHNS, CDR2 SASEGT. Trimming cost V 5 bases and J 5 bases; bases outside gene matches: 7. CDR3 length: 14 amino acids. Written as DNA, the CDR3 is TGTGCCAGCAGTCGGACAGGGGAAAGTAACGAGCAGTACTTC. This codes for CASSRTGESNEQYF.

The rearrangement joins TRBV11-2 to TRBJ2-7; 7 nucleotides line up with TRBD1. The CDR3 covers 16 residues. V lost 5 bases and J lost 2; bases outside the gene matches: 12. Germline-derived CDR1 and CDR2 are SGHAT and FQNNGV. Written as DNA, the CDR3 is TGTGCCAGCAGCCGACCGCGACAGGGCTTGGCCTACGAGCAGTACTTC. Translating it yields CASSRPRQGLAYEQYF.

The genes are TRBV19 and TRBJ1-2, with D unresolved. Trimming removed 3 bases from V and 0 bases from J, with 8 bases in between. CDR3 length: 14 amino acids. CDR1 and CDR2 (germline): LNHDA, SQIVND (reference sequence). This CDR3 reads CASSIRQSNYGYTF. The CDR3 nucleotides read TGTGCCAGTAGTATTCGACAATCTAACTATGGCTACACCTTC.

This chain links TRBV5-1 with TRBJ2-2; 16 positions agree with TRBD2. The J segment lost 5 bases and the V segment lost 4 bases, leaving 5 bases of the junction unmatched. From germline, CDR1 is SGHRS and CDR2 YFSETQ. The CDR3 has 17 residues. CDR3 region: CASSIGTSGRGTGELFF. In DNA, the CDR3 is TGCGCCAGCAGCATCGGGACTAGCGGGAGGGGGACCGGGGAGCTGTTTTTT.

This chain joins TRBV19 and TRBJ1-3; the D gene is possibly TRBD1 (6 bases). From germline, CDR1 is LNHDA and CDR2 SQIVND (reference sequence). The CDR3 is 15 amino acids. Trimming cost V 9 bases and J 4 bases, with 19 bases left between them. CDR3 sequence: CASQPFTGSGNTIYF. CDR3 DNA sequence: TGTGCCAGCCAACCCTTCACAGGGTCCGGAAACACCATATATTTT.

This clone appeared once. The chain uses TRBV9 and TRBJ2-2; possibly TRBD2 for D (5 bases). V lost 1 base to trimming and J lost 5 bases, with 12 bases between them. The germline gives CDR1 SGDLS, CDR2 YYNGEE. CDR3 length: 15 residues. The CDR3 sequence: CASSVLSGLTGELFF. As DNA, the CDR3 is TGTGCCAGCAGCGTATTGAGCGGATTGACCGGGGAGCTGTTTTTT.

The chain recombines TRBV9 with TRBJ2-3, with TRBD1 matching 10 bases. The CDR3 sequence is 16 residues long. The V and J ends lost 0 bases and 3 bases, in that order; junction bases with no gene match: 4. From germline, CDR1 is SGDLS and CDR2 YYNGEE. CDR3 protein: CASSVAWTGGTDTQYF. CDR3 coding DNA: TGTGCCAGCAGCGTAGCCTGGACAGGGGGTACAGATACGCAGTATTTT.

This chain joins TRBV27 and TRBJ1-2; D unresolved. V was clipped by 6 bases and J by 4 bases, with 6 bases between them. Germline values: CDR1 MNHEY, CDR2 SMNVEV (reference sequence). This CDR3 region has 11 residues. The CDR3 nucleotides are TGTGCCAGCAGCAACAGCTATGGCTACACCTTC. Residues: CASSNSYGYTF.

This clone was seen once. The V gene is TRBV6-5, the J gene TRBJ2-1; TRBD2 aligns across 7 bases. The CDR3 contains 13 residues. Germline V lookup: CDR1 MNHEY, CDR2 SVGAGI. J gave up 7 bases and V 6 bases, and 6 bases lay outside the gene matches. CDR3 region: CASRRGSRNEQFF. CDR3 coding DNA: TGTGCCAGCAGACGCGGGAGTCGAAATGAGCAGTTCTTC.

The V and J genes are TRBV5-4 and TRBJ2-1, with TRBD2 matching over 15 bases. The germline CDR1 and CDR2 sequences are SGHNT and YYREEE (reference sequence). CDR3 length equals 16 residues. J lost 5 bases, V lost 4 bases, and 4 bases had no gene match. Here the CDR3 DNA reads TGTGCCAGCAGCGGGACTAGCGGGAGGACCGACAATGAGCAGTTCTTC. It codes for CASSGTSGRTDNEQFF.

V usage is TRBV9 and J usage is TRBJ2-1; D possibly corresponds to TRBD2 (5 bases). Trimming took 6 bases from V and 4 from J, leaving 11 bases between them. Germline values: CDR1 SGDLS, CDR2 YYNGEE. The CDR3 spans 13 residues. CDR3 region: CASNPSGYNEQFF. CDR3 nucleotide sequence: TGTGCCAGCAACCCCAGCGGTTACAATGAGCAGTTCTTC. Complete variable domain (other parts from reference TRBV9 and TRBJ2-1): DSGVTQTPKHLITATGQRVTLRCSPRSGDLSVYWYQQSLDQGLQFLIQYYNGEERAKGNILERFSAQQFPDLHSELNLSSLELGDSALYFCASNPSGYNEQFFGPGTRLTVL.

This chain joins TRBV25-1 and TRBJ2-3; D is unresolved. This CDR3 spans 16 amino acids. Between the trimmed V and J ends, which lost 1 base and 0 bases, there was a span of 11 bases. Germline CDR1 reads MGHDK; CDR2 reads SYGVNS. CDR3 DNA sequence: TGTGCCAGCAGTGAATTTTTGGCGGCTAGCACAGATACGCAGTATTTT. Protein product: CASSEFLAASTDTQYF. The variable domain in full, completed from reference TRBV25-1 and TRBJ2-3, reads EADIYQTPRYLVIGTGKKITLECSQTMGHDKMYWYQQDPGMELHLIHYSYGVNSTEKGDLSSESTVSRIRTEHFPLTLESARPSHTSQYLCASSEFLAASTDTQYFGPGTRLTVL.

The V and J genes are TRBV2 and TRBJ1-1, with 7 bases identical to TRBD1. J lost 6 bases, V lost 1 base, and 5 bases had no gene match. Germline loops: CDR1 SNHLY, CDR2 FYNNEI. The CDR3 runs 14 residues. In nucleotides, the CDR3 is TGTGCCAGCAGTGAAGGTCCAGGGGGGCCTGAAGCTTTCTTT. Protein: CASSEGPGGPEAFF.

The V gene is TRBV6-5, the J gene TRBJ1-1; 7 nucleotides line up with TRBD1. Germline V gene data show CDR1 as MNHEY and CDR2 as SVGAGI. The V gene end was trimmed by 2 bases and the J gene end by 0 bases; junction bases not matched to a gene: 3. The CDR3 loop spans 15 amino acids. The CDR3 region is CASSYDRDMNTEAFF. The CDR3 region has the DNA TGTGCCAGCAGTTACGACAGGGACATGAACACTGAAGCTTTCTTT.

The rearrangement uses TRBV29-1 and TRBJ2-1; 10 bases line up with TRBD2. The CDR3 totals 14 residues. With 5 bases clipped from V and 3 bases from J, the junction kept 4 bases outside the gene matches. CDR1 SQVTM and CDR2 ANQGSEA come from the germline V gene. The DNA of the CDR3 is TGCAGCGTTAAGGGGACTAGCGACTACAATGAGCAGTTCTTC. Its translation: CSVKGTSDYNEQFF.

This clone turned up a few times. The chain joins TRBV28 to TRBJ2-5, with D uncertain. Trimming pared 3 bases from V and 9 bases from J, leaving 17 bases between. Germline lookup yields CDR1 MDHEN and CDR2 SYDVKM. The CDR3 sequence is 14 residues long. CDR3 in DNA: TGTGCCAGCAGTTTCGTGGCGGCCCCTCCGGCCCAGTACTTC. Its translation is CASSFVAAPPAQYF.

The V and J genes are TRBV25-1 and TRBJ2-2, with D possibly being TRBD1 (6 bases). Germline loops: CDR1 MGHDK, CDR2 SYGVNS. V was clipped by 1 base and J by 1 base, with 10 bases between them. The CDR3 extends over 16 amino acids. In nucleotides, the CDR3 is TGTGCCAGCAGTGAATTTACCAGGGGGAACACCGGGGAGCTGTTTTTT. Its protein product is CASSEFTRGNTGELFF.

The sample holds a few counts of this clone. V is TRBV27 and J is TRBJ1-4, with D perhaps TRBD1 (5 bases). Germline CDR1 and CDR2: MNHEY and SMNVEV (reference sequence). V lost 3 bases and J 7 bases, leaving 9 bases between the germline ends. The CDR3 has 13 amino acids. The CDR3 here is CASSFPGGEKLFF. CDR3 nucleotide sequence: TGTGCCAGCAGTTTTCCGGGGGGTGAAAAACTGTTTTTT.

This clone was seen a handful of times. The rearrangement uses TRBV5-4 and TRBJ2-7; TRBD1 is a possible D gene (5 bases). Trimming took off 4 bases at V and 2 bases at J, with 16 bases between the two ends. Germline CDR1 SGHNT, CDR2 YYREEE (reference sequence). The length of the CDR3 is 15 residues. CDR3 in DNA: TGTGCCAGCAGCGCAGGGTTGACAAAAACCTACGAGCAGTACTTC. Translated, it gives CASSAGLTKTYEQYF.

This clone came up once. The gene calls are TRBV9 and TRBJ2-3, with D perhaps TRBD2 (5 bases). The CDR3 is made up of 12 amino acids. CDR1 SGDLS and CDR2 YYNGEE come from the germline V gene. Trimming left V 4 bases short and J 12 bases short, with 15 bases between. The CDR3 here is CASSPGLERQYF. Here the CDR3 DNA reads TGTGCCAGCAGCCCTGGACTGGAAAGACAGTATTTT.

The rearrangement uses TRBV30 and TRBJ1-5; the D gene is possibly TRBD1 (6 bases). Germline V gene lookup returns CDR1 GTSNPN and CDR2 SVGIG (reference sequence). This CDR3 has 15 amino acids. The V and J ends lost 3 bases and 4 bases respectively, with 16 bases between them. CDR3 sequence reads: CAWSTLSGANQPQHF. The DNA of the CDR3 is TGTGCCTGGAGCACCCTTTCAGGGGCTAATCAGCCCCAGCATTTT. Supplemented by reference TRBV30 and TRBJ1-5, the full variable domain reads SQTIHQWPATLVQPVGSPLSLECTVEGTSNPNLYWYRQAAGRGLQLLFYSVGIGQISSEVPQNLSASRPQDRQFILSSKKLLLSDSGFYLCAWSTLSGANQPQHFGDGTRLSIL.